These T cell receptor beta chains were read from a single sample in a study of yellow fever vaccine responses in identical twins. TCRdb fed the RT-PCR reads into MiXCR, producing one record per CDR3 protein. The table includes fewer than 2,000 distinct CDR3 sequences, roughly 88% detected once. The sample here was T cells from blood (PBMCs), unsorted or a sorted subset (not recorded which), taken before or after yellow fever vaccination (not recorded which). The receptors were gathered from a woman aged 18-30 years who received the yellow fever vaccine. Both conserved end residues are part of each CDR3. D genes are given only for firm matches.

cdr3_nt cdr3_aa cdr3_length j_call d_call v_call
TGTGCCAGCTCACCATGGGACAGGGGGCTCACTGAAGCTTTCTTT CASSPWDRGLTEAFF 15 TRBJ1-1 TRBD1 TRBV18
TGTGCCAGCAGCTTAGGGGGAGAGAACACTGAAGCTTTCTTT CASSLGGENTEAFF 14 TRBJ1-1 - TRBV11-1
TGTGCCAGCAGCCAAGGGCAGGGTCACACTAGCCGTCAGGAGCAGTACTTC CASSQGQGHTSRQEQYF 17 TRBJ2-7 - TRBV3-1
TGTGCCAGCAGCCCCGGGACCGCCGGCCAGCCCCAGCATTTT CASSPGTAGQPQHF 14 TRBJ1-5 - TRBV5-5
TGTGCCAGCAGTGAAGGCGGGACAGGGTCATATGGCTACACCTTC CASSEGGTGSYGYTF 15 TRBJ1-2 TRBD1 TRBV2
TGTGCCACCAGCAGAGAGAGGCTACACTCTGGAAACACCATATATTTT CATSRERLHSGNTIYF 16 TRBJ1-3 - TRBV15
TGCGCCAGCAGCCAAGAGAGTACCGGGACTTACTATGGCTACACCTTC CASSQESTGTYYGYTF 16 TRBJ1-2 - TRBV4-1
TGTGCCACCAGCAGAGACCGATCGCCAGGGAGGTCTGGCTACACCTTC CATSRDRSPGRSGYTF 16 TRBJ1-2 - TRBV15
TGCGCCAGCAGCCAAGTAGATAACTATGGCTACACCTTC CASSQVDNYGYTF 13 TRBJ1-2 - TRBV4-1
TGCGCCAGCAGCCTACGACAGGACTATGGCTACACCTTC CASSLRQDYGYTF 13 TRBJ1-2 - TRBV4-1